Below, 9 T cell receptor beta chains from the same sample are listed, as sequenced in a study of blood T cell repertoires in COVID-19. Here immunoSEQ multiplex PCR was the method, and the copy in TCRdb shows in-frame clones only, minus some. Of about 80,000 clones listed, about four fifths are singletons. Sequenced: peripheral blood. The receptors shown here come from a human donor in a cohort sampled during active COVID-19.

This chain uses TRBV7-8 with TRBJ2-2; weak D call: TRBD1 (5 bases). Germline V CDR1 and CDR2: SGHVS, FQNEAQ. Trimming cost V 5 bases and J 4 bases, with 17 bases left between them. The CDR3 runs to 16 residues. CDR3 in DNA: TGTGCCAGCAGCCCGACAGCTAACGAGCTCACCGGGGAGCTGTTTTTT. This codes for CASSPTANELTGELFF.

The genes are TRBV27 and TRBJ2-7; tentatively, D is TRBD1 (6 bases). From germline, CDR1 is MNHEY and CDR2 SMNVEV (reference sequence). This CDR3 is built from 14 residues. The V end lost 6 bases, the J end lost 11 bases, and 23 bases lay between the germline ends. The CDR3 nucleotides are TGTGCCAGCAGAGGATTTGAGACAGGTGCCTATGAGTACTTC. Residues: CASRGFETGAYEYF.

This clone was seen a single time. This chain connects TRBV5-4 to TRBJ1-2; a weak D match, TRBD1 (6 bases). CDR1 is SGHNT and CDR2 is YYREEE in the germline V gene (reference sequence). The CDR3 contains 13 residues. The V end was cut by 4 bases, the J end by 5 bases, with 12 bases between. In nucleotides, the CDR3 is TGTGCCAGCAGCCTCAGGGGAGGGTATGGCTACACCTTC. This codes for CASSLRGGYGYTF.

The rearrangement joins TRBV6-2 or TRBV6-3 to TRBJ2-4; a possible D gene is TRBD2 (5 bases). CDR1 is MNHEY, CDR2 SVGEGT, per germline. Trimming removed 4 bases from V and 1 base from J, with 20 bases in between. This CDR3 region has 18 residues. CDR3: CASSSLWEYLGAKNIQYF. As DNA, the CDR3 is TGTGCCAGCAGTTCCCTTTGGGAGTACCTTGGGGCCAAAAACATTCAGTACTTC.

The gene calls are TRBV5-6 and TRBJ2-7, with D possibly TRBD1 on 6 matching bases. This CDR3 has 14 amino acids. V was clipped by 3 bases and J by 1 base, with 11 bases between them. From germline, CDR1 is SGHDT and CDR2 YYEEEE. CDR3 loop: CASSSYRDSYEQYF. CDR3 nucleotides: TGTGCCAGCAGCTCTTACAGGGATTCCTACGAGCAGTACTTC.

This clone appeared a few times. J is TRBJ1-1 and V is TRBV4-2, with 7 positions matching TRBD1. CDR3 length equals 14 residues. The V segment lost 6 bases and the J segment 0 bases; nucleotides outside the gene matches: 4. CDR1 is LGHNA, CDR2 YNFKEQ, per germline. The chain's CDR3 is CASRETGMNTEAFF. CDR3 bases: TGTGCCAGCAGGGAGACAGGGATGAACACTGAAGCTTTCTTT.

The rearrangement links TRBV29-1 to TRBJ1-2; tentative D call: TRBD1 (6 bases). The V and J ends lost 8 bases and 0 bases respectively, with 22 bases between them. Germline values: CDR1 SQVTM, CDR2 ANQGSEA. The CDR3 is 16 residues long. CDR3 region: CSTGAKQGSANYGYTF. The CDR3 DNA follows: TGCAGCACTGGAGCCAAACAGGGCTCAGCTAACTATGGCTACACCTTC.

This chain uses TRBV24-1 with TRBJ2-5; D is possibly TRBD1 (6 bases). This CDR3 region has 15 residues. Germline-derived CDR1 and CDR2 are KGHDR and SFDVKD. Trimming cost V 0 bases and J 3 bases, with 10 bases left between them. In DNA form, the CDR3 reads TGTGCCACCAGTGATTTGCTTAGGGGGAAAGAGACCCAGTACTTC. It yields the protein CATSDLLRGKETQYF.

The gene calls are TRBV5-1 and TRBJ2-3, with TRBD2 as a possible D gene (5 bases). Trimming left V 3 bases short and J 2 bases short, with 10 bases between. The CDR3 contains 14 residues. CDR1 is SGHRS and CDR2 is YFSETQ in the germline V gene. CDR3 residues: CASSWGVHTDTQYF. In DNA form, the CDR3 reads TGCGCCAGCAGCTGGGGAGTACACACAGATACGCAGTATTTT. The full variable domain, rest sourced from reference TRBV5-1 and TRBJ2-3, is KAGVTQTPRYLIKTRGQQVTLSCSPISGHRSVSWYQQTPGQGLQFLFEYFSETQRNKGNFPGRFSGRQFSNSRSEMNVSTLELGDSALYLCASSWGVHTDTQYFGPGTRLTVL.